The next 30 T cell receptor beta chains were all read from a single sample in a study of OX40 agonist ivuxolimab in advanced cancers. Profiling relied on immunoSEQ multiplex PCR, and the TCRdb table lists in-frame clones only, not all of them. The table includes about 62,000 clones, around 93% detected once. The material was CD4+ or CD8+ T cells sorted from blood, obtained in a trial of the OX40 agonist ivuxolimab. These receptor sequences come from an adult with an advanced solid tumor such as melanoma, head and neck, liver or kidney cancer.

This chain links TRBV27 with TRBJ2-3; no clear D gene. V lost 3 bases and J 2 bases, leaving 12 bases between the germline ends. This CDR3 contains 15 residues. Germline loops: CDR1 MNHEY, CDR2 SMNVEV (reference sequence). The CDR3 reads CASSFLVEFTDTQYF. In DNA, the CDR3 is TGTGCCAGCAGTTTCCTAGTTGAATTCACAGATACGCAGTATTTT.

The chain recombines TRBV27 with TRBJ2-5, with D possibly matching TRBD2 (6 bases). Looked up from germline, CDR1 is MNHEY and CDR2 is SMNVEV (reference sequence). V lost 5 bases and J lost 0, with 10 bases in between. This CDR3 has 14 amino acids. As DNA, the CDR3 is TGTGCCAGCAGTACCCCGGGGGACCAAGAGACCCAGTACTTC. Encoded protein: CASSTPGDQETQYF.

This sequence joins TRBV6-1 and TRBJ1-5; no clear D. The CDR3 consists of 17 residues. Deletions cut 1 base from V and 2 bases from J, with 15 bases between. Germline CDR1 is MNHNS and CDR2 is SASEGT. The CDR3 loop is CASSEVQERTGNQPQHF. In nucleotides, the CDR3 is TGTGCCAGCAGTGAAGTACAAGAACGGACGGGCAATCAGCCCCAGCATTTT.

This clone was recorded once. V gene TRBV19 combines with J gene TRBJ1-1; 9 nucleotides align to TRBD1. Germline assignment: CDR1 LNHDA and CDR2 SQIVND (reference sequence). Unmatched junction bases numbered 6, after V lost 3 bases and J lost 7 bases. The CDR3 totals 14 residues. CDR3 sequence reads: CASSIWTGVVEAFF. In nucleotides, the CDR3 is TGTGCCAGTAGTATCTGGACAGGGGTGGTTGAAGCTTTCTTT.

This sequence joins TRBV7-9 and TRBJ1-3; TRBD1 agrees at 7 bases. V lost 1 base and J lost 1; bases outside the gene matches: 1. Germline loops: CDR1 SEHNR, CDR2 FQNEAQ (reference sequence). The CDR3 is 15 amino acids. CDR3: CASSLEGASGNTIYF. In nucleotides, the CDR3 is TGTGCCAGCAGCTTAGAGGGGGCTTCTGGAAACACCATATATTTT.

This chain links TRBV5-5 with TRBJ2-1; D remains unclear. The V end was cut by 7 bases, the J end by 4 bases, with 9 bases between. Germline assignment: CDR1 SGHKS and CDR2 YYEKEE (reference sequence). CDR3 length: 12 amino acids. The CDR3 reads CASPSPYNEQFF. In DNA, the CDR3 is TGTGCCAGCCCATCCCCTTACAATGAGCAGTTCTTC.

The rearrangement uses TRBV29-1 and TRBJ1-2; D is perhaps TRBD1 (6 bases). The CDR3 length is 17 residues. Germline loops: CDR1 SQVTM, CDR2 ANQGSEA. V shed 7 bases and J shed 2 bases, with 26 bases lying between them. CDR3 protein: CSANAGVTSKANYGYTF. CDR3 bases: TGCAGCGCTAACGCAGGGGTTACTTCGAAAGCGAACTATGGCTACACCTTC. The complete variable domain, with remaining parts taken from reference TRBV29-1 and TRBJ1-2, reads SAVISQKPSRDICQRGTSLTIQCQVDSQVTMMFWYRQQPGQSLTLIATANQGSEATYESGFVIDKFPISRPNLTFSTLTVSNMSPEDSSIYLCSANAGVTSKANYGYTFGSGTRLTVV.

This chain joins TRBV27 and TRBJ1-5, with 7 bases fitting TRBD1. This CDR3 spans 15 amino acids. The trim removed 5 bases at V and 3 bases at J, leaving 7 bases unmatched. Germline loops: CDR1 MNHEY, CDR2 SMNVEV (reference sequence). The CDR3 bases are TGTGCCAGCAGTCCTTACGGACAGGCCAATCAGCCCCAGCATTTT. Residues: CASSPYGQANQPQHF.

The chain couples TRBV11-1 to TRBJ1-5; D remains unclear. Trimming took 2 bases from V and 2 from J, leaving 10 bases between them. The CDR3 extends over 15 amino acids. Per the germline V gene, CDR1 is SGHAT and CDR2 is FQDESV (reference sequence). The CDR3 is CASSLRVWGNQPQHF. The CDR3 DNA sequence: TGTGCCAGCAGCTTAAGGGTGTGGGGCAATCAGCCCCAGCATTTT.

The chain uses TRBV7-6 and TRBJ2-7, with D maybe TRBD1 (6 bases). From germline, CDR1 is SGHVS and CDR2 FNYEAQ. This CDR3 spans 18 amino acids. V lost 4 bases to trimming and J lost 4 bases, with 26 bases between them. The CDR3 DNA reads as TGTGCCAGCAGCTCAGAGGCTCTCAGGGGTCAGGGAACGTACGAGCAGTACTTC. Translation gives CASSSEALRGQGTYEQYF.

The V call is TRBV7-9, the J call TRBJ2-3; TRBD2 is a possible D gene (5 bases). The CDR3 consists of 13 residues. Trimming cost V 8 bases and J 2 bases, with 11 bases left between them. Germline assignment: CDR1 SEHNR and CDR2 FQNEAQ (reference sequence). CDR3 sequence: CASLGAPTDTQYF. The CDR3 DNA is TGTGCCAGCTTGGGAGCACCCACAGATACGCAGTATTTT.

The chain joins TRBV7-9 to TRBJ1-1; no clear D gene. Germline CDR1 is SEHNR and CDR2 is FQNEAQ (reference sequence). Trimming took off 1 base at V and 3 bases at J, with 3 bases between the two ends. This CDR3 spans 12 amino acids. The CDR3 coding sequence is TGTGCCAGCAGCTTAGATGACACTGAAGCTTTCTTT. This codes for CASSLDDTEAFF.

This chain links TRBV2 with TRBJ2-7; the match to TRBD2 covers 7 bases. Per the germline V gene, CDR1 is SNHLY and CDR2 is FYNNEI. This CDR3 spans 13 amino acids. V was clipped by 8 bases and J by 6 bases; unmatched bases: 10. CDR3 in amino acids: CASRGDGAGEQYF. The CDR3 nucleotides read TGTGCCAGCCGGGGGGACGGGGCTGGCGAGCAGTACTTC.

This clone is a singleton in its sample. The chain joins TRBV19 to TRBJ1-5; D call uncertain. The V end was cut by 7 bases, the J end by 0 bases, with 7 bases between. CDR3 length equals 13 residues. Per germline, CDR1 LNHDA and CDR2 SQIVND (reference sequence). CDR3 bases: TGTGCCAGTAACAGATTTAGCAATCAGCCCCAGCATTTT. Its translation: CASNRFSNQPQHF.

The rearrangement links TRBV10-3 to TRBJ1-3; D remains ambiguous. Trimming shortened V by 4 bases and J by 1 base, and 8 bases separated the two germline ends. Germline CDR1 is ENHRY and CDR2 is SYGVKD. The CDR3 covers 14 residues. CDR3: CAISAPGSGNTIYF. Written as DNA, the CDR3 is TGTGCCATCAGTGCGCCGGGTTCTGGAAACACCATATATTTT.

V is TRBV7-9 and J is TRBJ2-1; 9 nucleotides agree with TRBD2. Per the germline V gene, CDR1 is SEHNR and CDR2 is FQNEAQ (reference sequence). Losses at the gene ends were 5 bases for V and 2 bases for J; bases not matched to a gene: 16. The CDR3 has 19 amino acids. CDR3 coding DNA: TGTGCCAGCAGCCCACGGGACATAATAGCGGGGGCTACCTACAATGAGCAGTTCTTC. Translating it yields CASSPRDIIAGATYNEQFF.

This clone has a single count. The chain joins TRBV4-3 to TRBJ1-1, with D possibly matching TRBD1 (5 bases). The CDR3 sequence is 14 residues long. V was trimmed by 0 bases and J by 5 bases, leaving 10 bases between them. In germline, CDR1 is LGHNA, CDR2 YSLEER. The CDR3 DNA sequence: TGCGCCAGCAGCCAAGATTCAGGGATGACTGAAGCTTTCTTT. Its translation: CASSQDSGMTEAFF.

J is TRBJ2-7 and V is TRBV27; 7 nucleotides agree with TRBD2. The CDR3 runs to 15 residues. V lost 3 bases, J lost 5 bases, and 10 bases stayed unmatched. In germline, CDR1 is MNHEY, CDR2 SMNVEV (reference sequence). This chain's CDR3 is CASSLGGEGVHEQYF. CDR3 coding DNA: TGTGCCAGCAGTTTGGGGGGGGAGGGCGTACACGAGCAGTACTTC.

J is TRBJ2-1 and V is TRBV7-6; TRBD2 might be the D (5 bases). This CDR3 contains 12 residues. The germline V gene encodes CDR1 SGHVS and CDR2 FNYEAQ. Trimming removed 5 bases from V and 8 bases from J, with 10 bases in between. CDR3 region: CASSERLDEQFF. CDR3 sequence (DNA): TGTGCCAGCAGCGAGCGGCTGGATGAGCAGTTCTTC.

This rearrangement joins TRBV14 to TRBJ2-7; D may be TRBD1 (5 bases). This CDR3 has 16 residues. The germline gives CDR1 SGHDN, CDR2 FVKESK. V lost 1 base to trimming and J lost 2 bases, with 15 bases between them. The CDR3 DNA reads as TGTGCCAGCAGCCAAGGTTTTGCACAGGCCCCCTACGAGCAGTACTTC. This gives the protein CASSQGFAQAPYEQYF.

As DNA, the CDR3 is TGCGCCAGCAGCCCTGGGGGGGCGAGAACAACTGAAGCTTTCTTT. This codes for CASSPGGARTTEAFF. V usage is TRBV4-1 and J usage is TRBJ1-1; D might be TRBD1 (6 bases). V was pared by 4 bases and J by 5 bases, with 17 bases between. This CDR3 has 15 residues. Germline CDR1 is MGHRA and CDR2 is YSYEKL.

Of note for this clone: The junction departs from the called germline gene at one end, perhaps through a read error. The rearrangement joins TRBV11-3 to TRBJ2-1; 9 nucleotides agree with TRBD1. The CDR3 runs 16 residues. Per the germline V gene, CDR1 is SGHNT and CDR2 is YENEEA. The CDR3 nucleotides are TGTGCCAGCAGCTTAGATAGCACAGGGGGCTACCATGAGCAGTTCTTC. Protein product: CASSLDSTGGYHEQFF.

The rearrangement uses TRBV27 and TRBJ2-2; tentative D call: TRBD2 (5 bases). Trimming cost V 10 bases and J 4 bases, with 13 bases left between them. Germline V gives CDR1 MNHEY, CDR2 SMNVEV (reference sequence). The CDR3 covers 13 residues. In DNA, the CDR3 is TGTGCCACTGGACTTTTTACCACCGGGGAGCTGTTTTTT. Protein: CATGLFTTGELFF.

V usage is TRBV7-9 and J usage is TRBJ2-2; D is undetermined. The CDR3 has 14 residues. The V end was cut by 1 base, the J end by 2 bases, with 5 bases between. Germline values: CDR1 SEHNR, CDR2 FQNEAQ (reference sequence). The CDR3 coding sequence is TGTGCCAGCAGCTTAGTCAGTAACACCGGGGAGCTGTTTTTT. This encodes CASSLVSNTGELFF.

V is TRBV10-2 and J is TRBJ2-1; 7 nucleotides align to TRBD1. CDR1 and CDR2 (germline): WSHSY, SAAADI. Unmatched junction bases numbered 4, after V lost 5 bases and J lost 3 bases. The length of the CDR3 is 14 residues. The CDR3 DNA is TGCGCCAGCAGTCACCGGGACAGCTACAATGAGCAGTTCTTC. Protein product: CASSHRDSYNEQFF.

This clone is a singleton in its sample. The rearrangement uses TRBV5-6 and TRBJ1-2; D might be TRBD1 (6 bases). Germline V CDR1 and CDR2: SGHDT, YYEEEE. The CDR3 loop spans 19 amino acids. The V end was cut by 2 bases, the J end by 8 bases, with 31 bases between. The CDR3 nucleotides read TGTGCCAGCAGCTTCGGCGGACAGACGACGAGTAGGGATTCCGGCGGCTACACCTTC. It specifies CASSFGGQTTSRDSGGYTF.

The chain is built from TRBV4-1 and TRBJ2-1, with 7 bases lining up with TRBD1. This CDR3 comprises 16 residues. CDR1 is MGHRA, CDR2 YSYEKL, per germline. V gave up 1 base and J gave up 6 bases; unmatched junction bases: 9. The CDR3 protein is CASSQVWPPGGNEQFF. The CDR3 DNA sequence: TGCGCCAGCAGCCAAGTATGGCCTCCAGGGGGCAATGAGCAGTTCTTC.

The rearrangement links TRBV7-9 to TRBJ2-7, with D perhaps matching TRBD2 (6 bases). From germline, CDR1 is SEHNR and CDR2 FQNEAQ (reference sequence). This CDR3 region has 16 residues. The V gene lost 1 base and the J gene lost 7 bases, with 20 bases spanning the gap. In DNA form, the CDR3 reads TGTGCCAGCAGCTTAGTAGGCATCACCCCTCGGGGGGAGCAGTACTTC. Translation gives CASSLVGITPRGEQYF.

The genes are TRBV2 and TRBJ2-7; 9 bases agree with TRBD2. Trimming at V came to 3 bases and at J to 4 bases, leaving 4 bases not matched to a gene. CDR1 and CDR2 (germline): SNHLY, FYNNEI. The CDR3 contains 14 residues. The CDR3 coding sequence is TGTGCCAGCAGTGATGCCAGCGGGGGGTACGAGCAGTACTTC. Amino acid sequence: CASSDASGGYEQYF.

As regards this clone: Other DNA sequences in this specimen translate into the identical CDR3. The chain couples TRBV7-9 to TRBJ2-1, with 7 nucleotides matching TRBD1. Trimming cost V 4 bases and J 6 bases; bases outside gene matches: 0. The CDR3 is 12 residues long. CDR1 SEHNR and CDR2 FQNEAQ come from the germline V gene (reference sequence). CDR3: CASSSGGNEQFF. The CDR3 DNA reads TGTGCCAGCAGCTCAGGGGGCAATGAGCAGTTCTTC.